The next 32 T cell receptor beta chains were all read from a single sample in a study of cytomegalovirus exposure and HLA in healthy donors. PCR amplification relied on 60 Vbeta primers (plus 13 Jbeta primers). The repertoire was sequenced with immunoSEQ multiplex PCR; TCRdb's copy has only in-frame clones and lacks some. The sample consists of a few hundred thousand clones, about 80% of them appearing once. Sequencing was carried out using PBMCs. The receptors were sampled from a man between 35 and 55 years old in good health and CMV-seronegative.

In nucleotides, the CDR3 is TGTGCCACCAGCAGAGAAGACAGGGCCTCGGGGTCCTATGGCTACACCTTC. It specifies CATSREDRASGSYGYTF. V usage is TRBV15 and J usage is TRBJ1-2; 7 nucleotides agree with TRBD1. V lost 0 bases to trimming and J lost 4 bases; unmatched junction nucleotides: 11. The CDR3 loop spans 17 amino acids. The germline CDR1 and CDR2 sequences are LNHNV and YYDKDF (reference sequence).

This clone was seen just once. The V and J genes are TRBV18 and TRBJ1-4, with 8 bases matching TRBD1. Losses at the gene ends were 3 bases for V and 2 bases for J; bases not matched to a gene: 2. The CDR3 extends over 15 amino acids. Per germline, CDR1 KGHSH and CDR2 LQKENI. In DNA form, the CDR3 reads TGTGCCAGCTCACCGGACAGGGTTACTAATGAAAAACTGTTTTTT. This translates into CASSPDRVTNEKLFF.

The V and J genes are TRBV7-2 and TRBJ2-3; D is unresolved. This CDR3 has 13 amino acids. V lost 5 bases and J lost 6, with 12 bases in between. In germline, CDR1 is SGHTA, CDR2 FQGNSA. In DNA form, the CDR3 reads TGTGCCAGCAGCCCCCCGAACAGCGATACGCAGTATTTT. The encoded protein is CASSPPNSDTQYF.

The V call is TRBV5-8, the J call TRBJ2-1, with D unresolved. Germline-derived CDR1 and CDR2 are SGHTS and YDEGEE. The CDR3 consists of 12 residues. The V end lost 3 bases, the J end lost 9 bases, and 10 bases lay between the germline ends. CDR3 sequence: CASSYLVIEQFF. In nucleotides, the CDR3 is TGTGCCAGCAGCTACCTAGTCATTGAGCAGTTCTTC.

J is TRBJ1-5 and V is TRBV27; possible D gene TRBD1, 6 bases. V was trimmed by 10 bases and J by 0 bases, leaving 13 bases between them. The germline V gene has CDR1 MNHEY and CDR2 SMNVEV (reference sequence). The CDR3 sequence is 14 residues long. In DNA, the CDR3 is TGTGCCACCTCGGACAGTATTAGCAATCAGCCCCAGCATTTT. Its protein product is CATSDSISNQPQHF.

This chain links TRBV19 with TRBJ2-7; tentative D call: TRBD1 (6 bases). Germline V gene sequence: CDR1 LNHDA, CDR2 SQIVND (reference sequence). The CDR3 is made up of 11 amino acids. V was cut by 8 bases and J by 5 bases, with 10 bases left in between. DNA for the CDR3: TGTGCCAGTCAGGGGTTCCACGAGCAGTACTTC. As protein: CASQGFHEQYF. Based on the CDR3 plus reference TRBV19 and TRBJ2-7, the full variable domain is DGGITQSPKYLFRKEGQNVTLSCEQNLNHDAMYWYRQDPGQGLRLIYYSQIVNDFQKGDIAEGYSVSREKKESFPLTVTSAQKNPTAFYLCASQGFHEQYFGPGTRLTVT.

This clone showed up just a few times. The genes are TRBV5-1 and TRBJ2-5; 12 bases map to TRBD2. The CDR3 has 16 amino acids. Germline loops: CDR1 SGHRS, CDR2 YFSETQ. V trimming: 4 bases; J trimming: 3 bases; junction bases outside the gene matches: 7. CDR3 sequence reads: CASSEGLAGAEETQYF. In nucleotides, the CDR3 is TGCGCCAGCAGCGAGGGACTAGCGGGCGCAGAAGAGACCCAGTACTTC.

The table lists this clone with a few counts. The genes are TRBV27 and TRBJ2-1; TRBD1 matches 7 bases. Germline V gene sequence: CDR1 MNHEY, CDR2 SMNVEV (reference sequence). V trimming: 5 bases; J trimming: 9 bases; junction bases outside the gene matches: 13. The CDR3 loop spans 15 amino acids. CDR3 residues: CASSIMTGPAVEQFF. The CDR3 DNA reads TGTGCCAGCAGTATTATGACAGGGCCCGCAGTTGAGCAGTTCTTC.

The chain uses TRBV2 and TRBJ1-2; tentative D call: TRBD1 (6 bases). CDR3 length: 14 amino acids. Germline CDR1 is SNHLY and CDR2 is FYNNEI. Trimming shortened V by 8 bases and J by 8 bases, and 21 bases separated the two germline ends. The CDR3 coding sequence is TGTGCCAGCGCTCCTGAAGGGGGGGGCGCAGGCTACACCTTC. Its protein product is CASAPEGGGAGYTF.

The V and J genes are TRBV27 and TRBJ1-2, with D unclear. The CDR3 has 13 residues. From germline, CDR1 is MNHEY and CDR2 SMNVEV (reference sequence). Deletions cut 6 bases from V and 0 bases from J, with 8 bases between. The CDR3 spells CASSARANYGYTF. The CDR3 DNA reads TGTGCCAGCAGCGCGCGAGCTAACTATGGCTACACCTTC.

The chain joins TRBV5-4 to TRBJ2-5, with 7 bases lining up with TRBD2. J lost 2 bases, V lost 4 bases, and 8 bases had no gene match. The CDR3 covers 15 residues. Per the germline V gene, CDR1 is SGHNT and CDR2 is YYREEE (reference sequence). The CDR3 loop reads CASSPPSGTQETQYF. For the CDR3, the DNA is TGTGCCAGCAGCCCCCCTAGCGGCACTCAAGAGACCCAGTACTTC.

This rearrangement joins TRBV5-6 to TRBJ1-4, with a weak D call TRBD1 (5 bases). The CDR3 covers 14 residues. Germline assignment: CDR1 SGHDT and CDR2 YYEEEE. The V gene lost 5 bases and the J gene lost 7 bases, with 15 bases spanning the gap. DNA of the CDR3: TGTGCCAGCAGACTAGGAGGGGCAGGTGAAAAACTGTTTTTT. Protein product: CASRLGGAGEKLFF.

The rearrangement uses TRBV30 and TRBJ2-7; tentatively, D is TRBD1 (5 bases). This CDR3 comprises 12 residues. V lost 2 bases, J lost 4 bases, and 9 bases lay in between. CDR1 and CDR2 (germline): GTSNPN, SVGIG (reference sequence). CDR3: CAWSRGWYEQYF. As DNA, the CDR3 is TGTGCCTGGAGTAGGGGATGGTACGAGCAGTACTTC.

The chain has TRBV12-5 and TRBJ2-2, with TRBD1 as a possible D gene (5 bases). The V gene's germline CDR1 is LGHNT and CDR2 FRNRAP. Trimming left V 0 bases short and J 1 base short, with 15 bases between. The CDR3 totals 18 residues. The chain's CDR3 is CASGLVLGRAKNTGELFF. CDR3 coding DNA: TGTGCTAGTGGTTTGGTATTGGGCAGGGCGAAGAACACCGGGGAGCTGTTTTTT.

The DNA of the CDR3 is TGTGCCAGCAGCCAACAGGGGGCCTTTCGTGGCTACACCTTC. This sequence encodes CASSQQGAFRGYTF. The chain employs TRBV5-6 and TRBJ1-2, with 9 nucleotides matching TRBD1. Germline CDR1 is SGHDT and CDR2 is YYEEEE. V dropped 4 bases and J dropped 7; count of bases not matched to a gene: 8. The length of the CDR3 is 14 residues. Full variable domain (remainder filled in from reference TRBV5-6 and TRBJ1-2): DAGVTQSPTHLIKTRGQQVTLRCSPKSGHDTVSWYQQALGQGPQFIFQYYEEEERQRGNFPDRFSGHQFPNYSSELNVNALLLGDSALYLCASSQQGAFRGYTFGSGTRLTVV.

The chain couples TRBV11-2 to TRBJ1-1; unclear D gene. The CDR3 is 15 residues long. CDR1 and CDR2 (germline): SGHAT, FQNNGV. V gave up 5 bases and J gave up 1 base, with 14 bases separating them. The chain's CDR3 is CASSPLRVENTEAFF. In nucleotides, the CDR3 is TGTGCCAGCAGCCCCCTTCGGGTTGAGAACACTGAAGCTTTCTTT.

The genes are TRBV7-6 and TRBJ1-1, with 9 bases aligning to TRBD1. The J segment lost 5 bases and the V segment lost 3 bases, leaving 7 bases of the junction unmatched. The CDR3 is made up of 15 amino acids. The germline V gene has CDR1 SGHVS and CDR2 FNYEAQ. The DNA of the CDR3 is TGTGCCAGCAGCTTTGTAGACAGGGGGGTAACTGAAGCTTTCTTT. Residues: CASSFVDRGVTEAFF.

The gene calls are TRBV13 and TRBJ2-2; 9 nucleotides agree with TRBD2. With 0 bases clipped from V and 7 bases from J, the junction kept 3 bases outside the gene matches. CDR3 length: 15 amino acids. Germline CDR1 PRHDT, CDR2 FYEKMQ (reference sequence). CDR3 sequence reads: CASSLGIAGVGELFF. Here the CDR3 DNA reads TGTGCCAGCAGCTTAGGGATAGCGGGAGTCGGGGAGCTGTTTTTT.

This clone is a singleton in its sample. The chain links TRBV27 to TRBJ2-4, with D tentatively TRBD2 (6 bases). Trimming shortened V by 8 bases and J by 8 bases, and 16 bases separated the two germline ends. Germline CDR1 MNHEY, CDR2 SMNVEV (reference sequence). CDR3 length equals 13 residues. The CDR3 loop reads CASGGAAVHIQYF. The DNA for the CDR3 is TGTGCCAGCGGCGGGGCGGCGGTACACATTCAGTACTTC.

The chain is built from TRBV7-2 and TRBJ2-1; TRBD2 matches at 10 bases. The CDR3 totals 16 residues. CDR1 is SGHTA, CDR2 FQGNSA, per germline. The junction had 7 bases not matched to a gene; V was cut back by 1 base and J by 7 bases. This CDR3 is CASSLVSLAGRNEQFF. DNA of the CDR3: TGTGCCAGCAGCTTAGTATCACTAGCGGGACGGAATGAGCAGTTCTTC.

This CDR3 is CASSLSLAGLNEQFF. Written as DNA, the CDR3 is TGTGCCAGCAGCTTAAGTCTAGCGGGGTTAAATGAGCAGTTCTTC. The chain combines TRBV7-3 with TRBJ2-1; TRBD2 agrees at 9 bases. Germline CDR1 and CDR2: SGHTA and FQGTGA. The CDR3 contains 15 residues. J was trimmed by 7 bases and V by 1 base; bases with no gene match: 5.

The chain uses TRBV19 and TRBJ1-5; possible D gene TRBD1, 5 bases. The germline V gene has CDR1 LNHDA and CDR2 SQIVND (reference sequence). There are 16 residues in the CDR3. With 6 bases removed from V and 0 bases from J, the gap between germline ends came to 15 bases. CDR3 sequence reads: CASSPGGGNSNQPQHF. CDR3 nucleotides: TGTGCCAGTAGCCCCGGGGGAGGGAATAGCAATCAGCCCCAGCATTTT.

This clone occurred once. The chain recombines TRBV28 with TRBJ1-5; possibly TRBD1 for D (5 bases). Germline CDR1 MDHEN, CDR2 SYDVKM. The CDR3 loop spans 15 amino acids. Trimming removed 7 bases at V and 6 bases at J, with 19 bases between. CDR3 region: CASTKTGEGRQPQHF. The CDR3 DNA sequence: TGTGCCAGCACAAAAACCGGGGAGGGGCGTCAGCCCCAGCATTTT.

The chain uses TRBV28 and TRBJ1-2; tentative D call: TRBD1 (6 bases). Germline V gene data show CDR1 as MDHEN and CDR2 as SYDVKM. Trimming took off 6 bases at V and 3 bases at J, with 20 bases between the two ends. This CDR3 spans 16 amino acids. The CDR3, as DNA: TGTGCCAGCAGCCTTAGGGGGTGGGGGTTGGACTATGGCTACACCTTC. This gives the protein CASSLRGWGLDYGYTF.

The CDR3 nucleotides are TGTGCCAGTAGTATAGTACTAGGAAACACCGGGGAGCTGTTTTTT. Encoded protein: CASSIVLGNTGELFF. V usage is TRBV19 and J usage is TRBJ2-2; D may be TRBD2 (5 bases). The CDR3 consists of 15 residues. CDR1 and CDR2 from the germline V gene are LNHDA and SQIVND (reference sequence). The V end lost 1 base, the J end lost 2 bases, and 8 bases lay between the germline ends.

V usage is TRBV11-3 and J usage is TRBJ1-2; D remains ambiguous. This CDR3 spans 12 amino acids. Per germline, CDR1 SGHNT and CDR2 YENEEA. V was trimmed by 5 bases and J by 6 bases, leaving 10 bases between them. CDR3: CASSLGGDGYTF. DNA of the CDR3: TGTGCCAGCAGCCTCGGCGGGGATGGCTACACCTTC.

This clone has a single count. The V gene is TRBV15, the J gene TRBJ2-5; tentative D call: TRBD1 (6 bases). The V and J ends lost 5 bases and 0 bases respectively, with 16 bases between them. This CDR3 comprises 16 residues. Germline V gene lookup returns CDR1 LNHNV and CDR2 YYDKDF (reference sequence). CDR3 coding DNA: TGTGCCACCAGCGTCGACCGGACAGCGTACCAAGAGACCCAGTACTTC. Its translation: CATSVDRTAYQETQYF. The full variable domain, in which reference TRBV15 and TRBJ2-5 provide the parts outside the CDR3, is DAMVIQNPRYQVTQFGKPVTLSCSQTLNHNVMYWYQQKSSQAPKLLFHYYDKDFNNEADTPDNFQSRRPNTSFCFLDIRSPGLGDTAMYLCATSVDRTAYQETQYFGPGTRLLVL.

This chain connects TRBV5-5 to TRBJ2-7; 10 bases fit TRBD2. Germline assignment: CDR1 SGHKS and CDR2 YYEKEE (reference sequence). This CDR3 spans 16 amino acids. With V trimmed by 5 bases and J by 2 bases, 10 bases remained unmatched. The CDR3 DNA sequence: TGTGCCAGCAGTCCTACCGGGACTAGCGATGCCTACGAGCAGTACTTC. Its protein is CASSPTGTSDAYEQYF.

This clone was seen a few times. CDR3: CASNDRGNTNYGYTF. CDR3 bases: TGTGCCAGTAACGACAGGGGGAATACTAACTATGGCTACACCTTC. The gene calls are TRBV19 and TRBJ1-2; 9 bases fit TRBD1. The CDR3 length is 15 residues. Germline V CDR1 and CDR2: LNHDA, SQIVND (reference sequence). V lost 7 bases to trimming and J lost 0 bases; unmatched junction nucleotides: 6.

DNA for the CDR3: TGTGCCAGCAGTTTGCGGTTTAGGTTGAACACTGAAGCTTTCTTT. This codes for CASSLRFRLNTEAFF. The chain recombines TRBV27 with TRBJ1-1; D call uncertain. Germline V gives CDR1 MNHEY, CDR2 SMNVEV (reference sequence). Trimming pared 3 bases from V and 0 bases from J, leaving 11 bases between. CDR3 length: 15 residues.

This chain joins TRBV6-5 and TRBJ2-1; D uncertain. Germline CDR1 and CDR2: MNHEY and SVGAGI. The V gene lost 2 bases and the J gene lost 0 bases, with 8 bases spanning the gap. The CDR3 totals 15 residues. The DNA of the CDR3 is TGTGCCAGCAGTTACGACTGGAGCTCCTACAATGAGCAGTTCTTC. It is translated as CASSYDWSSYNEQFF.

The chain is built from TRBV6-5 and TRBJ1-2; 8 bases align to TRBD1. CDR1 is MNHEY, CDR2 SVGAGI, per germline. This CDR3 is built from 14 residues. The ends lost 0 bases at V and 7 bases at J; junction bases unmatched: 4. The CDR3 region has the DNA TGTGCCAGCAGTTACTCCCCGACAGGGGTTGGCTACACCTTC. Translating it yields CASSYSPTGVGYTF.